This T cell receptor (beta chain) came from a study of tumor-infiltrating lymphocytes in primary liver carcinoma. Synthesis of TCR beta cDNA was carried out from 500 ng total RNA with a constant-region primer. Libraries of TCR beta came from three nested multiplex PCR rounds with slightly modified ARM-PCR. Investigators reported that the first two PCR rounds, at about 9 cycles each, used TRBV1-TRBV30 forward primers with a C-beta reverse primer. TCRdb re-called the multiplex PCR reads with MiXCR, one entry per CDR3 protein. The sample lists 250,000 to 400,000 distinct CDR3 sequences; about 62% were seen once. Turning to this clonotype: It may be a read error: a sequence one base away is much more abundant.

CDR1 is ENHRY and CDR2 is SYGVKD in the germline V gene. CDR3 length: 14 residues. They got blood RNA out of unsorted whole blood and also pulled out germline DNA. This clonotype originated in a middle-aged man with primary liver carcinoma and hepatitis B virus infection. The V call is TRBV10-3, the J call TRBJ2-4; D not resolved. Input material: peripheral blood. CDR3 in amino acids: CAICESMIQNIQYF. The CDR3 DNA reads TGTGCCATCTGTGAGTCGATGATACAAAACATTCAGTACTTC.